A single sample is the source of the 16 T cell receptor beta chains below, sequenced in a study of cytomegalovirus exposure and HLA in healthy donors. PCR was performed using 60 Vbeta and 13 Jbeta primers. Libraries were prepared by immunoSEQ multiplex PCR; TCRdb keeps only in-frame clonotypes and omits some of them. Altogether about 130,000 clones are present, around 80% being singletons, with the ten largest covering about 6.5%. Sequences were obtained from PBMCs. The receptors stem from a man in his forties in good health and CMV-seropositive.

The chain has TRBV7-3 and TRBJ2-1; TRBD2 matches 11 bases. The junction had 8 bases not matched to a gene; V was cut back by 5 bases and J by 8 bases. Germline V gene lookup returns CDR1 SGHTA and CDR2 FQGTGA. The CDR3 runs 15 residues. CDR3 residues: CASSPRLAGTDEQFF. For the CDR3, the DNA is TGTGCCAGCAGCCCGAGACTAGCGGGGACCGATGAGCAGTTCTTC.

As for this clone: Its ends do not fully match the called genes, so a read error is possible. CDR3 sequence: CASSIDRDYGYTF. CDR3 nucleotide sequence: TGTGCCAGTAGCATAGACAGGGACTATGGCTACACCTTC. V gene TRBV19 combines with J gene TRBJ1-2; TRBD1 matches at 7 bases. The CDR3 runs 13 residues. In germline, CDR1 is LNHDA, CDR2 SQIVND (reference sequence).

This clone was counted once. The CDR3 protein is CASSPPVQGPGETQYF. The CDR3 DNA is TGTGCCAGCTCACCACCCGTACAGGGCCCCGGAGAGACCCAGTACTTC. The chain has TRBV18 and TRBJ2-5, with D possibly being TRBD1 (6 bases). Germline values: CDR1 KGHSH, CDR2 LQKENI. This CDR3 comprises 16 residues. V was clipped by 0 bases and J by 4 bases, with 15 bases between them.

The chain is built from TRBV11-3 and TRBJ2-3; TRBD2 agrees at 7 bases. The CDR3 is made up of 14 amino acids. After removal of 3 bases from V and 4 bases from J, the junction contained 4 bases not matched to a gene. CDR1 is SGHNT and CDR2 is YENEEA in the germline V gene. This CDR3 is CASSLGRAADTQYF. The CDR3 DNA follows: TGTGCCAGCAGCTTGGGGAGGGCGGCAGATACGCAGTATTTT.

The rearrangement links TRBV27 to TRBJ1-5; 10 positions match TRBD1. Germline V gene sequence: CDR1 MNHEY, CDR2 SMNVEV (reference sequence). Trimming took 3 bases from V and 2 from J; bases not matched to a gene: 1. There are 15 residues in the CDR3. DNA of the CDR3: TGTGCCAGCAGTTTCGGGACAGGGGGCAATCAGCCCCAGCATTTT. Translated: CASSFGTGGNQPQHF.

The gene calls are TRBV11-3 and TRBJ2-1, with D perhaps TRBD1 (5 bases). V was cut by 3 bases and J by 2 bases, with 14 bases left in between. Per germline, CDR1 SGHNT and CDR2 YENEEA. This CDR3 is 16 amino acids long. The CDR3 bases are TGTGCCAGCAGCTTCAATGGGGCGGATCCCTACAATGAGCAGTTCTTC. Translating it yields CASSFNGADPYNEQFF.

The J gene is TRBJ2-5, the V gene TRBV2; TRBD1 matches 7 bases. Germline CDR1 and CDR2: SNHLY and FYNNEI. This CDR3 spans 16 amino acids. With 3 bases clipped from V and 1 base from J, the junction kept 8 bases outside the gene matches. DNA for the CDR3: TGTGCCAGCAGTGAGAAAGGGACAGCTTTCCAAGAGACCCAGTACTTC. Protein sequence: CASSEKGTAFQETQYF.

J is TRBJ2-1 and V is TRBV27; a weak D match, TRBD2 (6 bases). V was clipped by 0 bases and J by 6 bases, with 15 bases between them. This CDR3 is 16 amino acids long. Germline assignment: CDR1 MNHEY and CDR2 SMNVEV (reference sequence). CDR3 amino acids: CASSLSIGGSANEQFF. The CDR3 DNA is TGTGCCAGCAGTTTATCGATAGGAGGGTCCGCCAATGAGCAGTTCTTC.

The rearrangement uses TRBV11-2 and TRBJ2-7; no clear D gene. This CDR3 is 12 amino acids long. Germline V gene lookup returns CDR1 SGHAT and CDR2 FQNNGV. V was trimmed by 0 bases and J by 11 bases, leaving 11 bases between them. CDR3 amino acids: CASSLESAIEYF. The CDR3 coding sequence is TGTGCCAGCAGCTTAGAATCCGCGATTGAGTACTTC.

For this clone: Other DNA variants within this sample encode the same CDR3. For the CDR3, the DNA is TGTGCCAGTAGTAGAGGACAGGGCTACGAGCAGTACTTC. Encoded protein: CASSRGQGYEQYF. The gene calls are TRBV19 and TRBJ2-7; 8 nucleotides agree with TRBD1. Unmatched junction bases numbered 2, after V lost 4 bases and J lost 3 bases. The CDR3 has 13 residues. Germline lookup yields CDR1 LNHDA and CDR2 SQIVND (reference sequence). Based on the CDR3 plus reference TRBV19 and TRBJ2-7, the full variable domain is DGGITQSPKYLFRKEGQNVTLSCEQNLNHDAMYWYRQDPGQGLRLIYYSQIVNDFQKGDIAEGYSVSREKKESFPLTVTSAQKNPTAFYLCASSRGQGYEQYFGPGTRLTVT.

The rearrangement joins TRBV5-1 to TRBJ1-2; 7 nucleotides agree with TRBD1. Germline V gene data show CDR1 as SGHRS and CDR2 as YFSETQ. The V segment lost 6 bases and the J segment 4 bases; nucleotides outside the gene matches: 15. This CDR3 contains 16 residues. CDR3 sequence: CASNPGQSPRLYGYTF. The CDR3, as DNA: TGCGCCAGCAACCCGGGACAGTCTCCAAGGCTCTATGGCTACACCTTC.

The gene calls are TRBV7-9 and TRBJ2-1; D not certain. The ends were cut back, 1 base at V and 6 bases at J, with 13 bases in the middle. The CDR3 loop spans 15 amino acids. Germline V gene sequence: CDR1 SEHNR, CDR2 FQNEAQ (reference sequence). The DNA for the CDR3 is TGTGCCAGCAGCTTAGTAGGAAAACAGACCAATGAGCAGTTCTTC. Its translation is CASSLVGKQTNEQFF.

V gene TRBV6-1 combines with J gene TRBJ2-3; 8 bases map to TRBD2. The CDR3 consists of 15 residues. Germline loops: CDR1 MNHNS, CDR2 SASEGT. The V and J ends lost 3 bases and 0 bases, in that order; junction bases with no gene match: 2. The CDR3 DNA reads as TGTGCCAGCAGTGAGGTAGCGGGAAGCACAGATACGCAGTATTTT. Amino acid sequence: CASSEVAGSTDTQYF.

V and J are TRBV10-3 and TRBJ1-2; possible D gene TRBD1, 6 bases. CDR1 is ENHRY, CDR2 SYGVKD, per germline. V dropped 2 bases and J dropped 0 bases, with 13 bases sitting between them. CDR3 length: 16 amino acids. CDR3 coding DNA: TGTGCCATCAGTGAGGTACAGGGACCTGCTAACTATGGCTACACCTTC. Protein: CAISEVQGPANYGYTF.

Only a few counts were recorded for this clone. This chain links TRBV12-5 with TRBJ1-5; perhaps TRBD1 as D (6 bases). The CDR3 runs to 17 residues. With 5 bases removed from V and 1 base from J, the gap between germline ends came to 18 bases. Germline V gene lookup returns CDR1 LGHNT and CDR2 FRNRAP. The CDR3 DNA follows: TGTGCTAGTGGTCCGCCGGGTGGGGGCGGAAGCAATCAGCCCCAGCATTTT. Its translation is CASGPPGGGGSNQPQHF.

This clone has more than one count but fewer than ten. The gene calls are TRBV4-2 and TRBJ1-5; D is perhaps TRBD1 (6 bases). Germline V CDR1 and CDR2: LGHNA, YNFKEQ. V was trimmed by 0 bases and J by 7 bases, leaving 13 bases between them. This CDR3 is built from 15 residues. The CDR3 sequence: CASSQDHRASQPQHF. DNA of the CDR3: TGTGCCAGCAGCCAAGATCACAGGGCAAGCCAGCCCCAGCATTTT.